This is a list of T cell receptor beta chains from one sample in a study of cytomegalovirus exposure and HLA in healthy donors. Clones were sequenced by immunoSEQ multiplex PCR, and TCRdb holds only the in-frame ones, with some missing. This sample has about 130,000 clones, with around 92% found just once. The sample was PBMCs. The receptors shown here come from a man aged 25-45 years in good health and CMV-seronegative. The CDR3 runs from the conserved cysteine through the conserved F or W. The order of the fields is clone size, J gene, D gene, V gene, CDR3 DNA, CDR3 protein. D genes are given only for firm matches. Size is omitted from some rows. Given values are once, few, many or a class for expanded clones.

>.|TRBJ2-5|TRBD2|TRBV28
TGTGCCAGCTCAAAACTCGGGACTAGCGGAAAAGAGACCCAGTACTTC
CASSKLGTSGKETQYF
>.|TRBJ1-6|.|TRBV5-6
TGTGCCAGCAGCCTAAATGGACAGTGGGGTAATTCACCCCTCCACTTT
CASSLNGQWGNSPLHF
>.|TRBJ2-1|TRBD1|TRBV7-9
TGTGCCAGCAGCTTACTTGCAGGGGGCCGGTACAATGAGCAGTTCTTC
CASSLLAGGRYNEQFF
>once|TRBJ1-1|.|TRBV29-1
TGCAGCGTTGTGGGGGGCACTGAAGCTTTCTTT
CSVVGGTEAFF
>.|TRBJ2-7|.|TRBV5-6
TGTGCCAGCAGCGCCGGTGCCTACGAGCAGTACTTC
CASSAGAYEQYF
>.|TRBJ2-1|TRBD2|TRBV5-1
TGCGCCAGCAGCTTCGGGACTAGTGAAGGGGGTGAGCAGTTCTTC
CASSFGTSEGGEQFF
>few|TRBJ2-1|.|TRBV14
TGTGCCAGCAGCCAAGGGCGTCTCAGACACAGGGACAATGAGCAGTTCTTC
CASSQGRLRHRDNEQFF
>.|TRBJ2-1|.|TRBV21-1
TGTGCCAGCAGCAAAAAGGACGGGGGGCACTCCTACAATGAGCAGTTCTTC
CASSKKDGGHSYNEQFF
>.|TRBJ2-2|TRBD1|TRBV5-1
TGCGCCAGCAGCTCCAGGGGGATTTCGAACACCGGGGAGCTGTTTTTT
CASSSRGISNTGELFF
>.|TRBJ2-7|.|TRBV27
TGTGCCACCGGAGTTGGGGGGACCTCCCTTAGGTACTTC
CATGVGGTSLRYF
>.|TRBJ2-6|TRBD1|TRBV5-1
TGCGCCAGCTCGAGTCAGGGGGCGAAAGGGGCCAACGTCCTGACTTTC
CASSSQGAKGANVLTF
>.|TRBJ1-2|TRBD1|TRBV4-1
TGCGCCAGCAGCCACCTTACCTCCCGCCGGACAGGACGCACTAACTATGGCTACACCTTC
CASSHLTSRRTGRTNYGYTF
>.|TRBJ2-7|.|TRBV27
TGTGCCAGCAGTTCTGGCAGGACCTACGAGCAGTACTTC
CASSSGRTYEQYF
>.|TRBJ1-2|.|TRBV6-5
TGTGCCAGCAGTTATTCCCCCGTGAGCTATGGCTACACCTTC
CASSYSPVSYGYTF
>.|TRBJ1-2|.|TRBV7-8
TGTGCCAGCAGCTCGACACGGATTATCTATGGCTACACCTTC
CASSSTRIIYGYTF
>.|TRBJ2-1|TRBD1|TRBV29-1
TGCAGCGTGGACAGGACCTACAATGAGCAGTTCTTC
CSVDRTYNEQFF
>.|TRBJ2-2|.|TRBV2
TGTGCCAGCAGGGTACAGGGAACGAACACCGGGGAGCTGTTTTTT
CASRVQGTNTGELFF
>.|TRBJ2-3|TRBD1|TRBV10-2
TGCGCCAGCAGTGAGTCAGACAGGGCCATAGATACGCAGTATTTT
CASSESDRAIDTQYF
>.|TRBJ2-3|TRBD2|TRBV29-1
TGCAGCGTTGAGGGCGGGGGGGCTCCAGATACGCAGTATTTT
CSVEGGGAPDTQYF
>.|TRBJ1-2|TRBD1|TRBV5-1
TGCGCCAGCAGCTTCGCCGGGACAGCTAACTATGGCTACACCTTC
CASSFAGTANYGYTF
>.|TRBJ2-7|.|TRBV27
TGTGCCAGCAGTATCGGAAAGGGGACCTACGAGCAGTACTTC
CASSIGKGTYEQYF
>.|TRBJ1-1|TRBD1|TRBV7-6
TGTGCCAGCAGCTTAGCTCCGGACAGGTCTACTAAGAACACTGAAGCTTTCTTT
CASSLAPDRSTKNTEAFF
>.|TRBJ1-3|.|TRBV6-5
TGTGCCAGCAGTTACGGGCCACCAAACTCTGGAAACACCATATATTTT
CASSYGPPNSGNTIYF
>once|TRBJ2-3|TRBD2|TRBV7-9
TGTGCCAGCAGCCCTCTAACGGGAGGAGGCACAGATACGCAGTATTTT
CASSPLTGGGTDTQYF
>.|TRBJ2-3|.|TRBV18
TGTGCCAGCTCACCACGCCAGGGCACAGATACGCAGTATTTT
CASSPRQGTDTQYF
>.|TRBJ2-3|.|TRBV18
TGTGCCAGCTCACCCGGGGTTCCCCGCGATACGCAGTATTTT
CASSPGVPRDTQYF
>.|TRBJ1-1|.|TRBV19
TGTGCCAGTAGTGTGGGAGTTACTGAAGCTTTCTTT
CASSVGVTEAFF
>.|TRBJ2-3|TRBD2|TRBV2
TGTGCCAACAGTCGGGAGGGATTCACAGATACGCAGTATTTT
CANSREGFTDTQYF
>.|TRBJ1-4|TRBD1|TRBV5-4
TGTGCCAGCAGCTTGGGGGACAGTGGGGAAAAACTGTTTTTT
CASSLGDSGEKLFF
>few|TRBJ1-6|TRBD1|TRBV15
TGTGCCACCAGCGGGGGGGACAGGAGCTCCTATAATTCACCCCTCCACTTT
CATSGGDRSSYNSPLHF
>.|TRBJ1-3|.|TRBV7-9
TGTGCCAGCAGCTTAACGGGGGAGAACACCATATATTTT
CASSLTGENTIYF
>.|TRBJ2-2|TRBD1|TRBV27
TGTGCCAGCAGTACCCTGAGGGGGCCCGTCCCACGAGGGGAGCTGTTTTTT
CASSTLRGPVPRGELFF
>once|TRBJ1-4|.|TRBV27
TGTGCCAGCAGTCTTACCACCGGTGCAACTAATGAAAAACTGTTTTTT
CASSLTTGATNEKLFF
>.|TRBJ2-1|.|TRBV29-1
TGCAGCGTTGTAGTGGACAAGTACAATGAGCAGTTCTTC
CSVVVDKYNEQFF
>.|TRBJ2-7|.|TRBV6-6
TGTGCCAGCTTCAAACCAGAGCAGGGCCTTTACGAGCAGTACTTC
CASFKPEQGLYEQYF
>once|TRBJ2-7|TRBD1|TRBV7-2
TGTGCCAGCAGCTTAGCCTCGGGACAGGGGGTCGAGCAGTACTTC
CASSLASGQGVEQYF
>.|TRBJ2-1|.|TRBV27
TGTGCCAGCAGTTCCCAGGACAACCAGGGCAGCAATGAGCAGTTCTTC
CASSSQDNQGSNEQFF
>.|TRBJ2-7|.|TRBV6-6
TGTGCCAGCAGTTACTCGTATCGGCGGTCCCGCTACGAGCAGTACTTC
CASSYSYRRSRYEQYF
>.|TRBJ2-3|TRBD1|TRBV27
TGTGCCAGCAGTTTGACAGGGATCTCCGATACGCAGTATTTT
CASSLTGISDTQYF
>.|TRBJ2-1|.|TRBV5-1
TGCGCCAGCAGCTTGGTGAGTAGCGGTCCCTCCTACAATGAGCAGTTCTTC
CASSLVSSGPSYNEQFF
>.|TRBJ2-2|TRBD1|TRBV18
TGTGCCAGCTCAAACAGGGGGACGAACACCGGGGAGCTGTTTTTT
CASSNRGTNTGELFF
>once|TRBJ2-1|TRBD2|TRBV7-9
TGTGCCAGCAGTACGGCGGGGGGTCCGATGAATGAGCAGTTCTTC
CASSTAGGPMNEQFF
>once|TRBJ2-7|TRBD2|TRBV6-5
TGTGCCAGCACCTCTCGGGGGGACGAGCAGTACTTC
CASTSRGDEQYF
>.|TRBJ2-7|.|TRBV2
TGTGCCAGCAGTGCTACAGGCTACGAGCAGTACTTC
CASSATGYEQYF
>.|TRBJ2-7|TRBD2|TRBV7-8
TGTGCCAGCAGCTCGGGACTAGCGGCCTACGAGCAGTACTTC
CASSSGLAAYEQYF
>.|TRBJ1-2|.|TRBV18
TGTGCCAGCTCACCACCGGAGGGACGGCTGAACTATGGCTACACCTTC
CASSPPEGRLNYGYTF
>.|TRBJ1-1|.|TRBV18
TGTGCCAGCTCTCCCAGGGGGAACACTGAAGCTTTCTTT
CASSPRGNTEAFF
>.|TRBJ2-1|TRBD2|TRBV19
TGTGCCAGTAGTATAGTTGGACTAGGGATCAATGAGCAGTTCTTC
CASSIVGLGINEQFF
>once|TRBJ2-5|TRBD2|TRBV7-8
TGTGCCAGCAGCGAGCGGGACTTGCAAGAGACCCAGTACTTC
CASSERDLQETQYF
>.|TRBJ2-7|.|TRBV5-4
TGTGCCACCCTCGGTAGCGGCGACGAGCAGTACTTC
CATLGSGDEQYF
>.|TRBJ1-1|.|TRBV5-6
TGTGCCAGCAGCTTTGACAGGTGGAACACTGAAGCTTTCTTT
CASSFDRWNTEAFF
>.|TRBJ2-3|.|TRBV6-1
TGTGCCAGCAGTTCTAGCCATCCACCCACAGATACGCAGTATTTT
CASSSSHPPTDTQYF
>.|TRBJ2-7|.|TRBV7-6
TGTGCCAGCAGCCCAGGACACTCCTACGAGCAGTACTTC
CASSPGHSYEQYF
>.|TRBJ1-5|.|TRBV19
TGTGCCAGTAGTATCCTTCGCAATCAGCCCCAGCATTTT
CASSILRNQPQHF
>.|TRBJ2-1|.|TRBV6-5
TGTGCCAGCAGTTGGAGGCACGGGGATGGATACAATGAGCAGTTCTTC
CASSWRHGDGYNEQFF
>.|TRBJ2-2|.|TRBV2
TGTGCCAGCAGTGGTTCAACACCGACCGGGGAGCTGTTTTTT
CASSGSTPTGELFF
>.|TRBJ2-3|.|TRBV18
TGTGCCAGCTCACCTAGGACACCAGAAAGCACAGATACGCAGTATTTT
CASSPRTPESTDTQYF
>once|TRBJ1-4|.|TRBV19
TGTGCCAGTAGACTAAACGGAGGGGCGGTAGTTGAAAAACTGTTTTTT
CASRLNGGAVVEKLFF
>.|TRBJ2-1|TRBD1|TRBV6-6
TGTGCCAGCAGTAAGACAGGGAGCAGCAATGAGCAGTTCTTC
CASSKTGSSNEQFF